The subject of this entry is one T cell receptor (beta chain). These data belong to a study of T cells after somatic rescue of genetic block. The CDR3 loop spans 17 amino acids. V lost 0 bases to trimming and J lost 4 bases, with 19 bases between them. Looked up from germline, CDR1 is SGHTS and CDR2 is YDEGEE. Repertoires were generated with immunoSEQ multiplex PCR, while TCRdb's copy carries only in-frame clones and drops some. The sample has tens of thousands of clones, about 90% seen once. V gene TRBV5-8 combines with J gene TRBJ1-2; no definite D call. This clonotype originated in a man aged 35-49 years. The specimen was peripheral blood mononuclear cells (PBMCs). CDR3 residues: CASSLDPRRTTSYGYTF. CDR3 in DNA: TGTGCCAGCAGCTTGGACCCACGCAGGACCACATCCTATGGCTACACCTTC.